Below are 20 T cell receptor beta chains sequenced from a single sample in a study of T cells in Graves' hyperthyroidism and ophthalmopathy. TCR beta CDR3 region amplification was performed from RNA transcripts. Carried out on the TCR CDR3, a first-round RT-PCR used the HTBI primer set. TCRdb itself ran the multiplex PCR reads through MiXCR, one entry per CDR3 protein. The top ten hold about 12% of the sample, which has approximately 430,000 distinct CDR3 sequences, roughly 15% seen once. Sequences were obtained from blood. The receptors derive from a man aged 18 to 29 with Graves' ophthalmopathy.

This clonotype was detected ten times or more. The J gene is TRBJ2-1, the V gene TRBV12-3 or TRBV12-4; 8 nucleotides agree with TRBD2. The CDR3 has 16 amino acids. V shed 6 bases, J shed 5 bases, and the junction held 12 bases outside the gene matches. CDR3 in amino acids: CASRPLSPGGHNEQFF. CDR3 sequence (DNA): TGTGCCAGCAGGCCTCTCTCACCGGGGGGGCACAATGAGCAGTTCTTC.

Regarding this clonotype: It may be a read error: a sequence one base away is much more abundant. The chain carries TRBV13 and TRBJ2-7; 7 bases map to TRBD1. Looked up from germline, CDR1 is PRHDT and CDR2 is FYEKMQ (reference sequence). Trimming at V came to 4 bases and at J to 7 bases, leaving 7 bases not matched to a gene. The CDR3 covers 13 residues. CDR3 loop: CASSSRGLREQYF. The CDR3 region has the DNA TGTGCCAGCAGCTCAAGGGGGCTGCGGGAGCAGTACTTC. The full variable domain, in which reference TRBV13 and TRBJ2-7 provide the parts outside the CDR3, is AAGVIQSPRHLIKEKRETATLKCYPIPRHDTVYWYQQGPGQDPQFLISFYEKMQSDKGSIPDRFSAQQFSDYHSELNMSSLELGDSALYFCASSSRGLREQYFGPGTRLTVT.

Many counts were recorded for this clonotype. The chain combines TRBV6-1 with TRBJ2-3; 9 bases align to TRBD2. V lost 1 base to trimming and J lost 9 bases; unmatched junction nucleotides: 11. The V gene's germline CDR1 is MNHNS and CDR2 SASEGT. CDR3 size: 16 residues. CDR3 in amino acids: CASSEGSSGEGWTQYF. The CDR3 region has the DNA TGTGCCAGCAGTGAAGGGTCTAGCGGGGAGGGGTGGACGCAGTATTTT.

This clonotype was detected many times. The genes are TRBV30 and TRBJ2-2; D is unclear. The CDR3 covers 14 residues. CDR1 GTSNPN and CDR2 SVGIG come from the germline V gene (reference sequence). V was shortened by 4 bases and J by 0 bases, with 9 bases between the two germline ends. CDR3 sequence (DNA): TGTGCCTGGACCCGCGGTGCGAACACCGGGGAGCTGTTTTTT. Residues: CAWTRGANTGELFF.

The chain employs TRBV25-1 and TRBJ1-1; tentative D call: TRBD1 (5 bases). CDR1 and CDR2 (germline): MGHDK, SYGVNS. V dropped 4 bases and J dropped 1 base, with 13 bases sitting between them. CDR3 size: 15 residues. The CDR3 DNA reads TGTGCCAGCAGTGCTGGGGCCGTATCGAACACTGAAGCTTTCTTT. Its translation is CASSAGAVSNTEAFF.

This clonotype was recorded a few times. The rearrangement joins TRBV30 to TRBJ1-5; D is undetermined. Germline-derived CDR1 and CDR2 are GTSNPN and SVGIG (reference sequence). The CDR3 extends over 14 amino acids. V shed 0 bases and J shed 1 base, with 7 bases lying between them. CDR3 sequence: CAWSVRPSNQPQHF. CDR3 DNA sequence: TGTGCCTGGAGTGTACGCCCGAGCAATCAGCCCCAGCATTTT.

This clonotype has a handful of counts. The chain employs TRBV6-1 and TRBJ1-2; tentative D call: TRBD1 (5 bases). V was cut by 5 bases and J by 6 bases, with 16 bases left in between. The CDR3 totals 14 residues. CDR1 is MNHNS, CDR2 SASEGT, per germline. CDR3: CASSSTRTNNGYTF. Here the CDR3 DNA reads TGTGCCAGCAGTTCCACTAGGACAAACAATGGCTACACCTTC.

The CDR3 sequence is CASSSGTGPPNYGYTF. DNA for the CDR3: TGTGCCAGCAGCTCTGGGACAGGGCCCCCCAACTATGGCTACACCTTC. The rearrangement links TRBV7-9 to TRBJ1-2; 9 bases fit TRBD1. Germline values: CDR1 SEHNR, CDR2 FQNEAQ (reference sequence). V trimming: 4 bases; J trimming: 2 bases; junction bases outside the gene matches: 8. The CDR3 loop spans 16 amino acids.

There are many counts of this clonotype. The chain joins TRBV7-2 to TRBJ1-2; D call uncertain. V dropped 4 bases and J dropped 8 bases, with 5 bases sitting between them. Germline V CDR1 and CDR2: SGHTA, FQGNSA. The CDR3 contains 10 residues. CDR3 nucleotide sequence: TGTGCCAGCAGCTCCAGCGGCTACACCTTC. This gives the protein CASSSSGYTF. Full variable domain (outside the CDR3, taken from reference TRBV7-2 and TRBJ1-2): GAGVSQSPSNKVTEKGKDVELRCDPISGHTALYWYRQSLGQGLEFLIYFQGNSAPDKSGLPSDRFSAERTGGSVSTLTIQRTQQEDSAVYLCASSSSGYTFGSGTRLTVV.

This clonotype turned up a few times. The J gene is TRBJ2-1, the V gene TRBV4-1; 8 bases are shared with TRBD2. Germline V gene lookup returns CDR1 MGHRA and CDR2 YSYEKL. The junction had 13 bases not matched to a gene; V was cut back by 3 bases and J by 9 bases. The CDR3 loop spans 16 amino acids. CDR3 nucleotides: TGCGCCAGCAGCCAGACCCCGGGACTAGAAGTTGGTGAGCAGTTCTTC. Its translation: CASSQTPGLEVGEQFF.

V is TRBV6-1 and J is TRBJ1-5; D not resolved. The V end lost 2 bases, the J end lost 7 bases, and 15 bases lay between the germline ends. The CDR3 is made up of 15 amino acids. Germline V gives CDR1 MNHNS, CDR2 SASEGT. The CDR3 DNA is TGTGCCAGCAGTGAAATCCGGGCAAGTGGCCAGCCCCAGCATTTT. It encodes CASSEIRASGQPQHF.

A few counts support this clonotype. The chain joins TRBV30 to TRBJ2-7; D is uncertain. V was pared by 1 base and J by 3 bases, with 10 bases between. Germline CDR1 and CDR2: GTSNPN and SVGIG (reference sequence). This CDR3 has 13 residues. The CDR3 loop reads CAWSGLGYYEQYF. CDR3 in DNA: TGTGCCTGGAGTGGCTTGGGCTACTACGAGCAGTACTTC.

This clonotype came up many times. The rearrangement uses TRBV5-1 and TRBJ1-2, with 7 bases fitting TRBD1. Per the germline V gene, CDR1 is SGHRS and CDR2 is YFSETQ. This CDR3 has 13 amino acids. The V segment lost 4 bases and the J segment 4 bases; nucleotides outside the gene matches: 4. The CDR3 DNA sequence: TGCGCCAGCAGCGCCGGGACAGTCTATGGCTACACCTTC. Translated, it gives CASSAGTVYGYTF.

This clonotype was seen a few times. The J gene is TRBJ2-6, the V gene TRBV7-3; D unclear. V lost 0 bases and J 0 bases, leaving 9 bases between the germline ends. The germline V gene has CDR1 SGHTA and CDR2 FQGTGA. The CDR3 sequence is 17 residues long. In DNA form, the CDR3 reads TGTGCCAGCAGCTTAACGACGGCGTACTCTGGGGCCAACGTCCTGACTTTC. Encoded protein: CASSLTTAYSGANVLTF.

This clonotype has only a few counts. The gene calls are TRBV7-6 and TRBJ2-2, with 8 bases that match TRBD2. The trim removed 9 bases at V and 3 bases at J, leaving 3 bases unmatched. Germline V gives CDR1 SGHVS, CDR2 FNYEAQ. CDR3 size: 13 residues. This CDR3 is CASSSGYTGELFF. DNA for the CDR3: TGTGCCAGTTCTAGCGGGTACACCGGGGAGCTGTTTTTT.

This clonotype has ten or more counts. A read error may account for a junction end that differs from germline. J is TRBJ2-1 and V is TRBV7-7, with D possibly being TRBD1 (7 bases). The germline gives CDR1 SSHAT, CDR2 FNYEAQ (reference sequence). CDR3 size: 15 residues. The CDR3 region is CASSLAGTAYNEQFF. In nucleotides, the CDR3 is TGTGCTAGCAGCCTTGCGGGGACAGCGTACAATGAGCAGTTCTTC.

In the case of this clonotype: Compared with germline, one end of the junction differs, possibly owing to a read error. The V call is TRBV9, the J call TRBJ2-7; either TRBD1 or TRBD2 may fit D (5 bases each). The CDR3 has 14 amino acids. CDR1 and CDR2 from the germline V gene are SGDLS and YYNGEE. This chain's CDR3 is CTSSLGPEAYEQYF. The DNA for the CDR3 is TGTACCAGCAGCCTGGGACCGGAGGCCTACGAGCAGTACTTC.

This clonotype came up many times. The gene calls are TRBV24-1 and TRBJ2-3; D is unclear. The CDR3 loop spans 15 amino acids. V lost 0 bases and J 2 bases, leaving 8 bases between the germline ends. In germline, CDR1 is KGHDR, CDR2 SFDVKD. CDR3 sequence: CATSDLQADTDTQYF. For the CDR3, the DNA is TGTGCCACCAGTGATTTGCAGGCAGACACAGATACGCAGTATTTT.

This clonotype appeared a few times. The chain is built from TRBV2 and TRBJ2-5; TRBD2 matches 12 bases. This CDR3 spans 15 amino acids. V shed 4 bases and J 5 bases; nucleotides not matched to a gene: 5. Per the germline V gene, CDR1 is SNHLY and CDR2 is FYNNEI. The chain's CDR3 is CASSVSSGRGETQYF. As DNA, the CDR3 is TGTGCCAGCAGTGTATCTAGCGGGAGGGGGGAGACCCAGTACTTC.

There are many counts of this clonotype. This chain links TRBV14 with TRBJ2-1; no definite D call. The germline V and J ends were trimmed by 3 bases and 7 bases, with 4 bases remaining between them. Germline V gene sequence: CDR1 SGHDN, CDR2 FVKESK. The CDR3 has 11 residues. The CDR3 loop reads CASSHRNEQFF. The DNA for the CDR3 is TGTGCCAGCAGCCATAGGAATGAGCAGTTCTTC.